The TCR beta chain under discussion was sequenced for a study of identical twins. General study results and limits: It was out-of-frame TCR alpha sharing in monozygotic twins that models underestimated. Out-of-frame beta chain sequences displayed weaker excess sharing between twins.

This clonotype came up many times. The antigen is not known. V was pared by 3 bases and J by 10 bases, with 11 bases between. The germline gives CDR1 SGHRS, CDR2 YFSETQ. This CDR3 contains 13 residues. A universal primer site was incorporated via template switching, and the cDNA contained unique molecular identifiers. TCRdb redid the calling of the 5' RACE reads with MiXCR, one entry per CDR3 protein. The top ten clones hold around 3% of a sample with a few hundred thousand distinct CDR3 sequences, over 8.5% of them seen once. Separately, the same data were catalogued under a study of yellow fever vaccine responses in identical twins. As that study records: Reportedly, twins' vaccine T cell responses looked partly convergent and partly personalized.

The sample consisted of PBMCs. The origin of this receptor is a woman younger than 35 in good health. J is TRBJ1-6 and V is TRBV5-1; D may be TRBD1 (5 bases). The CDR3 DNA follows: TGCGCCAGCAGCTGGGGACTCGACTCACCCCTCCACTTT. Encoded protein: CASSWGLDSPLHF.